This T cell receptor beta chain was obtained from a study of blood T cell repertoires in COVID-19. As for the study in general: The United States, Italy and Spain provided the acute and convalescent COVID-19 samples.

Assay used: immunoSEQ multiplex PCR; TCRdb lists only in-frame clones, some missing. The sample contains about 270,000 clones, around 87% of which appear only once. The CDR3 has 14 amino acids. Germline CDR1 and CDR2: SNHLY and FYNNEI. Trimming stripped 10 bases from V and 5 bases from J, with 20 bases between. This rearrangement joins TRBV2 to TRBJ1-2, with TRBD1 as a possible D gene (6 bases). The TCR originated in a woman between 45 and 65 years old with acute or convalescent COVID-19. The source material was peripheral blood. The CDR3 nucleotides are TGTGCCACCAAGGCCGGACAGAGCCTTTATGGCTACACCTTC. Translation: CATKAGQSLYGYTF.